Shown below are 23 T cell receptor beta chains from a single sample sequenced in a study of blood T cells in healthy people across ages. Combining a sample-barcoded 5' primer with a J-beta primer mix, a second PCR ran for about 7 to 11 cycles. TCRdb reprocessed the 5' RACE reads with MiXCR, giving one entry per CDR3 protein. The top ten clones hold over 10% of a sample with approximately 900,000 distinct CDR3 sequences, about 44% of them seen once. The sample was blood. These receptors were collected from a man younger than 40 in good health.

The DNA for the CDR3 is TGTGCCAGCAGTTTACGAGGACAAGCTAACTATGGCTACACCTTC. It codes for CASSLRGQANYGYTF. The V call is TRBV27, the J call TRBJ1-2, with a tentative D call TRBD1 (5 bases). The CDR3 consists of 15 residues. Germline CDR1 and CDR2: MNHEY and SMNVEV (reference sequence). Trimming pared 2 bases from V and 0 bases from J, leaving 10 bases between.

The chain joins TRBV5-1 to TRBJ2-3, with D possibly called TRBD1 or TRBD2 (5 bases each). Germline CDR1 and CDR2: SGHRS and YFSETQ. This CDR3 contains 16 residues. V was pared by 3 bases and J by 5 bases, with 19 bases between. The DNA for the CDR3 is TGCGCCAGCAGCTGGGGGTGGAGGACACGGCAAGATACGCAGTATTTT. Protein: CASSWGWRTRQDTQYF.

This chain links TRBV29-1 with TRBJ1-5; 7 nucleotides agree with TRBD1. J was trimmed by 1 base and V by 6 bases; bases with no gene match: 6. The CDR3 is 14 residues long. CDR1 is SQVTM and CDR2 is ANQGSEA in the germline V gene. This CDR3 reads CSVPSGGSNQPQHF. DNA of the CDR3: TGCAGCGTGCCCTCAGGGGGAAGCAATCAGCCCCAGCATTTT.

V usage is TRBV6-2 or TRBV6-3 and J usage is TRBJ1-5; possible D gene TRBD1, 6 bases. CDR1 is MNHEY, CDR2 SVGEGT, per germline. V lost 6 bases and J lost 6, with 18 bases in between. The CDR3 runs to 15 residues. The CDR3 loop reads CASSYIGGLGQPQHF. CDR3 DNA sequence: TGTGCCAGCAGCTACATCGGGGGGCTTGGTCAGCCCCAGCATTTT.

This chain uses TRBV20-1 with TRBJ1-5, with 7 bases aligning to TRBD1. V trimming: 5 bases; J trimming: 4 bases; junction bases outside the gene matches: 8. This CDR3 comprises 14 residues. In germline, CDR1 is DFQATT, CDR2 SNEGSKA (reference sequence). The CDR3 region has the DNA TGCAGTGCTGGAGGGACAGCGGGTAATCAGCCCCAGCATTTT. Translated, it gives CSAGGTAGNQPQHF.

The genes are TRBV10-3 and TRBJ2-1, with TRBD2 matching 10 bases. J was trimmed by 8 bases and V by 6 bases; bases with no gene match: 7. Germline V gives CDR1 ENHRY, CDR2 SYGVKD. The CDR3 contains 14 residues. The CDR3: CAISLAGVSHEQFF. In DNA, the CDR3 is TGTGCCATCAGCCTAGCGGGAGTTTCCCATGAGCAGTTCTTC.

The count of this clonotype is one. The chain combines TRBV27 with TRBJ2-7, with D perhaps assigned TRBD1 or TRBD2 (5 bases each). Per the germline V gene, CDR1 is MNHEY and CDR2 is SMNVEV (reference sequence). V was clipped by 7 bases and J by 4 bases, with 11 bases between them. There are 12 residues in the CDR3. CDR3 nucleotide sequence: TGTGCCAGCATGAGGGGACCGTACGAGCAGTACTTC. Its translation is CASMRGPYEQYF.

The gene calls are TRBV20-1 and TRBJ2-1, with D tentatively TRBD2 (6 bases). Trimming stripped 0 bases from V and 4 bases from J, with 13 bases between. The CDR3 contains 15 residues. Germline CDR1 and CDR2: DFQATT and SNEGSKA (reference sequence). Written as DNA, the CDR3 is TGCAGTGCTAGAGATCCGGAGGGACTTTACAATGAGCAGTTCTTC. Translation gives CSARDPEGLYNEQFF.

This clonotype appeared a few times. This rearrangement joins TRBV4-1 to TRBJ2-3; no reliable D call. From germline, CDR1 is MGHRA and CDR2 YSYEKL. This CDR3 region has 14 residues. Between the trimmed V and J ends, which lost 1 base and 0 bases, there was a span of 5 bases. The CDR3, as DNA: TGCGCCAGCAGCCAAGGAGCTAGCACAGATACGCAGTATTTT. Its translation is CASSQGASTDTQYF.

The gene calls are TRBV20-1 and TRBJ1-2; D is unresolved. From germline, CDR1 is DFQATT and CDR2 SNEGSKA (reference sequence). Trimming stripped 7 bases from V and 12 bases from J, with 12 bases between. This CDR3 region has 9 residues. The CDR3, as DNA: TGCAGTGGGGATATGAGGGACACCTTC. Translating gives CSGDMRDTF.

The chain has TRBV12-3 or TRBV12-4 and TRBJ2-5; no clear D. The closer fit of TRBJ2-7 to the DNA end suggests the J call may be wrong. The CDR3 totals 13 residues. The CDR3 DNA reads TGTGCCAGCAGTCACGGGTTTACCTACGAGCAGTACTTC. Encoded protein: CASSHGFTYEQYF.

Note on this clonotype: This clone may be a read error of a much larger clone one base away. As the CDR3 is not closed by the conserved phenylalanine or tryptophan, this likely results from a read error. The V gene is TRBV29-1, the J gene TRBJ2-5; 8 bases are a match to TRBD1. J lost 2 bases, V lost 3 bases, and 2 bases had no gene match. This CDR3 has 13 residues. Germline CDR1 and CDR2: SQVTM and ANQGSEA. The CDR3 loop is CSVDRTGQETQYL. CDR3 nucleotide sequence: TGCAGCGTTGACCGGACAGGGCAAGAGACCCAGTACTTA.

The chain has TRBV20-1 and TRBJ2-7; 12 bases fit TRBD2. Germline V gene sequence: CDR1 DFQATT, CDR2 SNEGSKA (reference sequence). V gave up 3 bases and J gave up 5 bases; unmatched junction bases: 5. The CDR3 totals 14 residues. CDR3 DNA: TGCAGTGCTAGCTGGACTAGCGGGAATGACGAGCAGTACTTC. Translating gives CSASWTSGNDEQYF.

CDR3 nucleotide sequence: TGTGCCAGCAGCTTCGGCCCCAATGAGCAGTTCTTC. As protein: CASSFGPNEQFF. This rearrangement joins TRBV11-2 to TRBJ2-1; no definite D call. Germline assignment: CDR1 SGHAT and CDR2 FQNNGV. Between the trimmed V and J ends, which lost 3 bases and 6 bases, there was a span of 6 bases. This CDR3 has 12 amino acids.

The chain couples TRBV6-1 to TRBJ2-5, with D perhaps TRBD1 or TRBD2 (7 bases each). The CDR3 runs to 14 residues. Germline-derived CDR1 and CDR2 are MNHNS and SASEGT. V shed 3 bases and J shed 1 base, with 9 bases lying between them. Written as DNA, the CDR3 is TGTGCCAGCAGTGACAGGGGGGGCCAAGAGACCCAGTACTTC. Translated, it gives CASSDRGGQETQYF.

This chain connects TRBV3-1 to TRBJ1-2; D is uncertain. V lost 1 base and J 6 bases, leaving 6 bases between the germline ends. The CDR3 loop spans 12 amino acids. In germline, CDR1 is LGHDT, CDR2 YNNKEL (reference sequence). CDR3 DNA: TGTGCCAGCAGCCAAGGGACTAATGGCTACACCTTC. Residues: CASSQGTNGYTF.

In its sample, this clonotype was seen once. CDR3 protein: CASSPSSIAGPASSYEQYF. The CDR3 DNA follows: TGTGCCAGCAGCCCCTCAAGTATAGCGGGGCCTGCCTCCTCCTACGAGCAGTACTTC. This chain connects TRBV3-1 to TRBJ2-5; 8 positions agree with TRBD2. The DNA matches TRBJ2-7 better at its end, which makes the J call doubtful. The germline gives CDR1 LGHDT, CDR2 YNNKEL (reference sequence). The CDR3 extends over 19 amino acids.

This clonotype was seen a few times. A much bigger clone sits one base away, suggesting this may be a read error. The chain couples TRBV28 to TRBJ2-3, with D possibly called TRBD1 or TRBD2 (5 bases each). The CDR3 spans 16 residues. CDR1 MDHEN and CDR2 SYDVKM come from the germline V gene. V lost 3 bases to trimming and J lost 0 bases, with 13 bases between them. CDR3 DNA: TGTGCCAGCAGTTTGTCAGGGAGTCGGAGCACAGATACGCAGTATTTT. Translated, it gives CASSLSGSRSTDTQYF.

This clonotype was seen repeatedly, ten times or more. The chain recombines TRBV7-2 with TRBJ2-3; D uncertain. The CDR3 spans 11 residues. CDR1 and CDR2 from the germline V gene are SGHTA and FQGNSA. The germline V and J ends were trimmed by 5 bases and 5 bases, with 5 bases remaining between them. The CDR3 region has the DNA TGTGCCAGCAGCCCAAAAGATACGCAGTATTTT. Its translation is CASSPKDTQYF.

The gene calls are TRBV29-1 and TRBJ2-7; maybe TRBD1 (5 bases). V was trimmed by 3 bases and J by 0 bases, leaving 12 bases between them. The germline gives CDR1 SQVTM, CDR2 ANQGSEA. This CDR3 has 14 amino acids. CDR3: CSVEGRESSYEQYF. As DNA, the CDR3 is TGCAGCGTTGAGGGCAGGGAAAGCTCCTACGAGCAGTACTTC.

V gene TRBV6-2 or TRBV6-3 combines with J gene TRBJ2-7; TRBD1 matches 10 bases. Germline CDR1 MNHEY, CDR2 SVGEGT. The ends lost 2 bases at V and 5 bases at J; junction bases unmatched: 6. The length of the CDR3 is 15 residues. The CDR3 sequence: CASSYPGQGVNEQYF. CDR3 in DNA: TGTGCCAGCAGTTACCCCGGACAGGGGGTGAACGAGCAGTACTTC.

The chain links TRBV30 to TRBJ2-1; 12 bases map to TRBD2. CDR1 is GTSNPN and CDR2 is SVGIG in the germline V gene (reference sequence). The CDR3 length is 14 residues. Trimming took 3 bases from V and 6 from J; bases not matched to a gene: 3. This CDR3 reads CAWSPTSGGNEQFF. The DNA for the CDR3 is TGTGCCTGGAGCCCGACTAGCGGGGGCAATGAGCAGTTCTTC.

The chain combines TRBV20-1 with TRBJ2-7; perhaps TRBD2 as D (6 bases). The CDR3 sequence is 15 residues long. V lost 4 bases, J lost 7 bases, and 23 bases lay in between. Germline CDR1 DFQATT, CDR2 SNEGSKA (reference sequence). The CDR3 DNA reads TGCAGTGCTACGGCGGCCTACCTCGGGAGTAATGAGCAGTACTTC. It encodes CSATAAYLGSNEQYF.